Below are 15 T cell receptor beta chains sequenced from a single sample in a study of blood T cell repertoires in COVID-19. The assay was immunoSEQ multiplex PCR, and TCRdb's table has in-frame clones only and misses some. The repertoire holds just over 250,000 clones, with around nine tenths as singletons. The sequenced material came from peripheral blood. The receptors here all came from a man aged 40-55 years who had recovered from COVID-19.

This chain's CDR3 is CASSIGGAVEQYF. Written as DNA, the CDR3 is TGTGCCAGTAGTATCGGCGGAGCGGTGGAGCAGTACTTC. The V and J genes are TRBV19 and TRBJ2-7; the D gene is possibly TRBD2 (5 bases). The CDR3 is 13 residues long. Trimming removed 3 bases at V and 7 bases at J, with 13 bases between. From germline, CDR1 is LNHDA and CDR2 SQIVND (reference sequence).

This clone was seen only once. The rearrangement uses TRBV6-4 and TRBJ2-4; D might be TRBD1 (6 bases). The V end lost 3 bases, the J end lost 0 bases, and 12 bases lay between the germline ends. The germline V gene has CDR1 MRHNA and CDR2 SNTAGT. The CDR3 loop spans 16 amino acids. The DNA for the CDR3 is TGTGCCAGCAGTGAGGTAAGGGGGAGAGCCAAAAACATTCAGTACTTC. This codes for CASSEVRGRAKNIQYF.

The J gene is TRBJ2-5, the V gene TRBV2; 10 positions match TRBD1. This CDR3 has 16 residues. Trimming cost V 0 bases and J 0 bases; bases outside gene matches: 1. Germline lookup yields CDR1 SNHLY and CDR2 FYNNEI. The CDR3 nucleotides are TGTGCCAGCAGTGAAGCGGGACAGGGGTACCAAGAGACCCAGTACTTC. Its translation: CASSEAGQGYQETQYF.

The rearrangement links TRBV4-3 to TRBJ1-4; D uncertain. The CDR3 loop spans 16 amino acids. V shed 0 bases and J shed 4 bases, with 12 bases lying between them. Germline loops: CDR1 LGHNA, CDR2 YSLEER. CDR3 sequence reads: CASSQDEPGINEKLFF. CDR3 bases: TGCGCCAGCAGCCAAGATGAGCCAGGAATTAATGAAAAACTGTTTTTT.

The gene calls are TRBV11-3 and TRBJ2-1, with 8 bases identical to TRBD1. V was pared by 5 bases and J by 6 bases, with 9 bases of the junction left unmatched. The CDR3 runs 15 residues. From germline, CDR1 is SGHNT and CDR2 YENEEA. The CDR3 coding sequence is TGTGCCAGCAGCCCCCAGGACAGGGCTACCAATGAGCAGTTCTTC. Translating it yields CASSPQDRATNEQFF.

This chain uses TRBV2 with TRBJ2-3, with D perhaps TRBD1 (5 bases). The V and J ends lost 2 bases and 4 bases respectively, with 10 bases between them. This CDR3 comprises 14 residues. Germline-derived CDR1 and CDR2 are SNHLY and FYNNEI. The CDR3 coding sequence is TGTGCCAGCAGTGAACCAGGGCGTCCAGATACGCAGTATTTT. This gives the protein CASSEPGRPDTQYF. Full variable domain (outside the CDR3, taken from reference TRBV2 and TRBJ2-3): EPEVTQTPSHQVTQMGQEVILRCVPISNHLYFYWYRQILGQKVEFLVSFYNNEISEKSEIFDDQFSVERPDGSNFTLKIRSTKLEDSAMYFCASSEPGRPDTQYFGPGTRLTVL.

The chain combines TRBV19 with TRBJ1-6, with a possible D match to TRBD1 (5 bases). This CDR3 is 15 amino acids long. CDR1 is LNHDA, CDR2 SQIVND, per germline (reference sequence). V was trimmed by 3 bases and J by 6 bases, leaving 12 bases between them. The CDR3 here is CASSIGSRANSPLHF. The CDR3 nucleotides are TGTGCCAGTAGTATCGGGTCCAGGGCTAATTCACCCCTCCACTTT.

This chain joins TRBV10-2 and TRBJ2-1; 8 nucleotides line up with TRBD2. Germline V lookup: CDR1 WSHSY, CDR2 SAAADI. The CDR3 runs to 14 residues. J lost 8 bases, V lost 4 bases, and 7 bases had no gene match. Here the CDR3 DNA reads TGCGCCAGCAGTGGGACTAGCAGAGGGTATGAGCAGTTCTTC. Translated: CASSGTSRGYEQFF.

The rearrangement links TRBV18 to TRBJ2-7, with a tentative D call TRBD1 (5 bases). Germline V CDR1 and CDR2: KGHSH, LQKENI. The V gene lost 0 bases and the J gene lost 6 bases, with 15 bases spanning the gap. The CDR3 is 15 residues long. CDR3 residues: CASSPPTQGFGEQYF. Written as DNA, the CDR3 is TGTGCCAGCTCACCACCCACTCAGGGTTTTGGCGAGCAGTACTTC.

The rearrangement uses TRBV27 and TRBJ1-2; D is ambiguous. This CDR3 region has 13 residues. The germline V and J ends were trimmed by 4 bases and 0 bases, with 6 bases remaining between them. Germline loops: CDR1 MNHEY, CDR2 SMNVEV (reference sequence). In DNA, the CDR3 is TGTGCCAGCAGTTATAGCGCTAACTATGGCTACACCTTC. Encoded protein: CASSYSANYGYTF.

This clone is a singleton in its sample. This chain joins TRBV29-1 and TRBJ1-2, with TRBD1 matching over 9 bases. CDR1 is SQVTM and CDR2 is ANQGSEA in the germline V gene. The CDR3 length is 13 residues. Trimming cost V 7 bases and J 3 bases; bases outside gene matches: 6. This chain's CDR3 is CSAGGQGDYGYTF. The CDR3 DNA is TGCAGCGCCGGGGGACAGGGAGACTATGGCTACACCTTC.

The J gene is TRBJ2-3, the V gene TRBV10-3; D is unresolved. Germline assignment: CDR1 ENHRY and CDR2 SYGVKD. The CDR3 is made up of 11 amino acids. V was trimmed by 9 bases and J by 6 bases, leaving 10 bases between them. The CDR3 DNA sequence: TGTGCCATTTCGATAGTGGATACGCAGTATTTT. Translating it yields CAISIVDTQYF.

The chain recombines TRBV19 with TRBJ1-5; TRBD1 is a possible D gene (5 bases). Germline CDR1 is LNHDA and CDR2 is SQIVND (reference sequence). V lost 6 bases, J lost 1 base, and 13 bases lay in between. The CDR3 is 15 residues long. The CDR3: CASRPWGGSNQPQHF. The CDR3 DNA is TGTGCCAGTAGACCTTGGGGCGGCAGCAATCAGCCCCAGCATTTT.

The genes are TRBV12-3 or TRBV12-4 and TRBJ2-7, with 7 bases matching TRBD1. This CDR3 contains 13 residues. Trimming cost V 5 bases and J 6 bases; bases outside gene matches: 7. CDR3 residues: CASSMLTGREQYF. In DNA, the CDR3 is TGTGCCAGCAGTATGTTGACAGGGCGCGAGCAGTACTTC.

This chain links TRBV19 with TRBJ2-3; D remains ambiguous. The CDR3 contains 12 residues. CDR1 LNHDA and CDR2 SQIVND come from the germline V gene (reference sequence). V was clipped by 5 bases and J by 8 bases, with 11 bases between them. This CDR3 is CASSLSSGTQYF. In nucleotides, the CDR3 is TGTGCCAGTAGTCTATCATCGGGTACGCAGTATTTT.